A selection of T cell receptor beta chains follows, all from one sample in a study of blood T cell repertoires in COVID-19. Only in-frame clones appear in the TCRdb table, and some are missing; sequencing was by immunoSEQ multiplex PCR. Of over 300,000 clones in the sample, 88% were seen once. Sequencing was done on a sample of PBMCs or T cells enriched from blood (not recorded which). The receptor set was obtained from a woman in her 30s with acute COVID-19. CDR3s include the opening cysteine and the closing phenylalanine or tryptophan. Each record gives: clone size, J gene, V gene, D gene, CDR3 protein, CDR3 DNA. A D gene is named only where the DNA matches it firmly. A row's size may be missing; if present it is once, few, many or a size class.

NA TRBJ2-2 TRBV6-1 NA CASSEAAEVRELFF TGTGCCAGCAGTGAAGCGGCGGAGGTGAGGGAGCTGTTTTTT
NA TRBJ1-1 TRBV5-1 TRBD1 CASRNRGPNTEAFF TGCGCCAGCAGGAACAGGGGGCCGAACACTGAAGCTTTCTTT
few TRBJ2-3 TRBV10-1 TRBD1 CASSRTGSADTQYF TGCGCCAGCAGTAGGACAGGGAGCGCAGATACGCAGTATTTT
NA TRBJ1-1 TRBV30 TRBD1 CAWYWGQGYTEAFF TGTGCCTGGTATTGGGGACAGGGGTACACTGAAGCTTTCTTT
NA TRBJ1-3 TRBV5-1 TRBD1 CASSSGQFLSGNTIYF TGCGCCAGCAGCTCGGGACAGTTCCTCTCTGGAAACACCATATATTTT
NA TRBJ2-1 TRBV4-1 NA CASSLGGTGFNEQFF TGCGCCAGCAGCCTCGGTGGGACTGGATTCAATGAGCAGTTCTTC
NA TRBJ2-7 TRBV24-1 NA CATSDPGSYEQYF TGTGCCACCAGTGATCCAGGGTCGTACGAGCAGTACTTC
NA TRBJ1-4 TRBV9 TRBD1 CASSIETGGNEKLFF TGTGCCAGCAGCATCGAGACAGGGGGGAATGAAAAACTGTTTTTT
NA TRBJ2-7 TRBV1 NA CTSSQTITGQGIYEQYF TGCACCAGCAGCCAAACCATAACGGGACAGGGGATATACGAGCAGTACTTC
NA TRBJ2-7 TRBV7-8 TRBD1 CASSSSGQGVIGQYF TGTGCCAGCAGCTCATCGGGACAGGGTGTAATCGGGCAGTACTTC
NA TRBJ1-2 TRBV6-5 TRBD1 CASSYVRTGGAYGYTF TGTGCCAGCAGTTACGTAAGGACAGGGGGTGCTTATGGCTACACCTTC
NA TRBJ2-3 TRBV2 TRBD1 CASRETGTRGDTQYF TGTGCCAGCAGGGAGACAGGGACCCGGGGAGATACGCAGTATTTT
NA TRBJ2-7 TRBV18 NA CASSEKNEQYF TGTGCCAGCTCAGAGAAAAACGAGCAGTACTTC
NA TRBJ2-3 TRBV7-2 NA CASSLALREDTQYF TGTGCCAGCAGCCTTGCTCTCAGGGAAGATACGCAGTATTTT
once TRBJ2-7 TRBV20-1 NA CSAATRPEQYF TGCAGTGCTGCGACTAGACCCGAGCAGTACTTC
once TRBJ2-1 TRBV7-2 NA CASSFSPIGPSGGNEQFF TGTGCCAGCAGCTTCTCTCCAATCGGGCCATCCGGGGGCAATGAGCAGTTCTTC
NA TRBJ2-1 TRBV5-1 NA CASSLDLSGQRSYNEQFF TGCGCCAGCAGCTTGGACCTCTCAGGGCAGCGTTCCTACAATGAGCAGTTCTTC
NA TRBJ2-7 TRBV7-8 TRBD2 CASSLYGGETYEQYF TGTGCCAGCAGCTTATATGGGGGGGAAACCTACGAGCAGTACTTC
NA TRBJ2-2 TRBV5-1 TRBD2 CASSVGLAGGRGTGELFF TGCGCCAGCAGCGTGGGACTAGCGGGGGGCCGGGGCACCGGGGAGCTGTTTTTT
NA TRBJ2-1 TRBV12-5 TRBD2 CASGFRLAGGYEQFF TGTGCTAGTGGTTTTCGACTAGCGGGGGGATATGAGCAGTTCTTC
NA TRBJ1-2 TRBV12-3/TRBV12-4 NA CASSLGGSGYTF TGTGCCAGCAGTTTAGGAGGTTCTGGCTACACCTTC
NA TRBJ1-1 TRBV18 TRBD1 CASSPPLTGTTEAFF TGTGCCAGCTCACCACCGCTGACAGGGACCACTGAAGCTTTCTTT
NA TRBJ1-5 TRBV6-5 TRBD1 CASSYAGGSNQPQHF TGTGCCAGCAGTTACGCAGGGGGCAGCAATCAGCCCCAGCATTTT
NA TRBJ1-5 TRBV9 TRBD1 CASSVGTGGGNQPQHF TGTGCCAGCAGCGTCGGGACAGGGGGCGGCAATCAGCCCCAGCATTTT
NA TRBJ2-3 TRBV9 TRBD2 CASSVGLAGKTSTDTQYF TGTGCCAGCAGCGTAGGCCTAGCGGGCAAAACTAGCACAGATACGCAGTATTTT
NA TRBJ1-2 TRBV30 TRBD1 CAWGLGTENYGYTF TGTGCCTGGGGTTTAGGGACAGAAAACTATGGCTACACCTTC
NA TRBJ1-4 TRBV5-1 TRBD1 CASSRDRAGGEKLFF TGCGCCAGCAGCCGCGACAGGGCCGGGGGTGAAAAACTGTTTTTT
once TRBJ1-5 TRBV19 TRBD1 CASSTKRQGATGWGNQPQHF TGTGCCAGTAGTACCAAAAGACAGGGGGCGACCGGGTGGGGCAATCAGCCCCAGCATTTT
once TRBJ1-1 TRBV7-9 NA CASSLVTVNTEAFF TGTGCCAGCAGCTTAGTTACTGTGAACACTGAAGCTTTCTTT
NA TRBJ1-2 TRBV12-3/TRBV12-4 NA CASQPGGWEGYTF TGTGCCAGCCAACCCGGGGGTTGGGAAGGCTACACCTTC
NA TRBJ1-6 TRBV3-1/TRBV3-2 TRBD1 CASSQTTGGEPLHF TGTGCCAGCAGCCAGACCACAGGGGGAGAACCCCTCCACTTT
NA TRBJ1-3 TRBV6-2/TRBV6-3 NA CASSYETVSGNTIYF TGTGCCAGCAGTTACGAGACAGTCTCTGGAAACACCATATATTTT
NA TRBJ1-2 TRBV10-3 TRBD1 CAISEFRQGAWYGYTF TGTGCCATCAGCGAGTTCCGACAGGGGGCTTGGTATGGCTACACCTTC
NA TRBJ1-4 TRBV5-1 NA CASSLVAGSEKLFF TGCGCCAGCAGCTTGGTGGCAGGGTCTGAAAAACTGTTTTTT
once TRBJ2-2 TRBV19 TRBD1 CASSKTGYNTGELFF TGTGCCAGTAGTAAGACAGGGTACAACACCGGGGAGCTGTTTTTT
NA TRBJ1-3 TRBV9 NA CASSVARENTIYF TGTGCCAGCAGCGTAGCTAGGGAGAACACCATATATTTT
NA TRBJ2-6 TRBV6-5 NA CASSSNAGANVLTF TGTGCCAGCAGTTCAAATGCTGGGGCCAACGTCCTGACTTTC
NA TRBJ2-1 TRBV11-2 NA CASSLDRTSWDNKQFF TGTGCCAGCAGCTTAGACCGGACTAGTTGGGACAATAAGCAGTTCTTC
NA TRBJ1-2 TRBV3-1/TRBV3-2 TRBD1 CASRGQGAPGTYGYTF TGTGCCAGCAGGGGACAGGGGGCGCCCGGGACTTATGGCTACACCTTC
NA TRBJ1-1 TRBV10-1 NA CASSTKQGHTEAFF TGCGCCAGCAGTACGAAACAGGGACACACTGAAGCTTTCTTT
NA TRBJ1-2 TRBV4-2 TRBD1 CASSQGTGVIQGYGYTF TGTGCCAGCAGCCAAGGGACAGGGGTAATCCAGGGCTATGGCTACACCTTC
NA TRBJ2-2 TRBV4-1 NA CASSQVGPRLMNTGELFF TGCGCCAGCAGCCAAGTGGGTCCTAGACTGATGAACACCGGGGAGCTGTTTTTT
NA TRBJ1-4 TRBV9 TRBD1 CASSAGQGAGEKLFF TGTGCCAGCAGCGCCGGACAGGGGGCTGGAGAAAAACTGTTTTTT
NA TRBJ2-7 TRBV7-3 NA CASSLEGDYEQYF TGTGCCAGCAGCTTAGAGGGGGACTACGAGCAGTACTTC
NA TRBJ2-7 TRBV9 NA CASSVGEGTYEQYF TGTGCCAGCAGCGTAGGAGAGGGTACCTACGAGCAGTACTTC
NA TRBJ2-7 TRBV6-2/TRBV6-3 NA CASSSSSYEQYF TGTGCCAGCAGTTCTAGCTCCTACGAGCAGTACTTC
NA TRBJ1-2 TRBV7-3 TRBD1 CASAPQGNYGYTF TGTGCCAGCGCTCCACAGGGGAACTATGGCTACACCTTC
NA TRBJ2-1 TRBV7-3 TRBD1 CASSLPQGAGPNNEQFF TGTGCCAGCAGCTTACCCCAGGGGGCGGGCCCCAACAATGAGCAGTTCTTC